The 21 T cell receptor beta chains listed next were all sequenced from one sample in a study of technical replicates of blood from several donors. Sequencing used immunoSEQ multiplex PCR; TCRdb keeps in-frame clones, though not all of them. The repertoire holds about 57,000 clones, with 80% to 95% as singletons. The specimen sequenced was PBMCs. These receptors were taken from a human donor in good health. Some clones in this sample may be carry-over from other donors' samples.

The chain carries TRBV7-3 and TRBJ2-3; TRBD2 agrees at 8 bases. V lost 3 bases, J lost 6 bases, and 5 bases stayed unmatched. The germline CDR1 and CDR2 sequences are SGHTA and FQGTGA. This CDR3 has 14 residues. CDR3 sequence (DNA): TGTGCCAGCAGCTTTCGGGGGGGCATGGATACGCAGTATTTT. Residues: CASSFRGGMDTQYF.

The genes are TRBV11-3 and TRBJ2-1, with 7 bases aligning to TRBD1. With V trimmed by 0 bases and J by 10 bases, 6 bases remained unmatched. Germline V gene lookup returns CDR1 SGHNT and CDR2 YENEEA. The CDR3 length is 14 residues. Written as DNA, the CDR3 is TGTGCCAGCAGCTTAGAGGACAGGCGAGGCGAGCAGTTCTTC. This encodes CASSLEDRRGEQFF.

This clone came up once. This chain uses TRBV5-4 with TRBJ2-1; TRBD2 aligns across 10 bases. The CDR3 is 15 residues long. Per germline, CDR1 SGHNT and CDR2 YYREEE (reference sequence). Trimming cost V 6 bases and J 6 bases; bases outside gene matches: 9. CDR3 loop: CASTAGTSVSNEQFF. The CDR3 region has the DNA TGTGCCAGCACTGCCGGGACTAGCGTTAGCAATGAGCAGTTCTTC.

This chain connects TRBV5-6 to TRBJ1-2; TRBD1 matches 7 bases. This CDR3 comprises 14 residues. The germline V gene encodes CDR1 SGHDT and CDR2 YYEEEE. V lost 0 bases to trimming and J lost 5 bases; unmatched junction nucleotides: 4. The CDR3 DNA follows: TGTGCCAGCAGCTTGGTTGGGACAGATTATGGCTACACCTTC. Protein product: CASSLVGTDYGYTF.

V is TRBV7-2 and J is TRBJ1-2, with D hard to call. The ends were cut back, 3 bases at V and 8 bases at J, with 10 bases in the middle. The CDR3 is 12 residues long. Germline-derived CDR1 and CDR2 are SGHTA and FQGNSA. The CDR3 nucleotides are TGTGCCAGCAGCTTGTCCCGGGAGGGCTACACCTTC. Translating gives CASSLSREGYTF.

This sequence joins TRBV2 and TRBJ1-2, with 9 nucleotides matching TRBD1. V shed 8 bases, J shed 4 bases, and the junction held 11 bases outside the gene matches. The length of the CDR3 is 15 residues. Germline assignment: CDR1 SNHLY and CDR2 FYNNEI. DNA of the CDR3: TGTGCCAGCCTACGTCCGACAGGGGGTAGCTATGGCTACACCTTC. It specifies CASLRPTGGSYGYTF. Full variable domain (remainder filled in from reference TRBV2 and TRBJ1-2): EPEVTQTPSHQVTQMGQEVILRCVPISNHLYFYWYRQILGQKVEFLVSFYNNEISEKSEIFDDQFSVERPDGSNFTLKIRSTKLEDSAMYFCASLRPTGGSYGYTFGSGTRLTVV.

The chain links TRBV5-1 to TRBJ2-3; a possible D gene is TRBD2 (6 bases). Germline values: CDR1 SGHRS, CDR2 YFSETQ. The germline V and J ends were trimmed by 3 bases and 4 bases, with 15 bases remaining between them. The CDR3 covers 15 residues. The CDR3 is CASSSGPRGSDTQYF. In DNA, the CDR3 is TGCGCCAGCAGCTCGGGACCCCGGGGGTCAGATACGCAGTATTTT. Looking up the rest from reference TRBV5-1 and TRBJ2-3 gives the full variable domain: KAGVTQTPRYLIKTRGQQVTLSCSPISGHRSVSWYQQTPGQGLQFLFEYFSETQRNKGNFPGRFSGRQFSNSRSEMNVSTLELGDSALYLCASSSGPRGSDTQYFGPGTRLTVL.

This clone came up a few times. The CDR3 DNA is TGTGCCAGCAGCCCTTGGACAGCGAGTAACTATGGCTACACCTTC. This gives the protein CASSPWTASNYGYTF. This chain joins TRBV7-9 and TRBJ1-2; TRBD1 is a possible D gene (6 bases). The V and J ends lost 5 bases and 1 base respectively, with 14 bases between them. The CDR3 length is 15 residues. Germline lookup yields CDR1 SEHNR and CDR2 FQNEAQ (reference sequence).

J is TRBJ2-7 and V is TRBV5-4; D is possibly TRBD2 (7 bases). Per the germline V gene, CDR1 is SGHNT and CDR2 is YYREEE (reference sequence). Trimming took off 0 bases at V and 8 bases at J, with 12 bases between the two ends. The CDR3 is 13 residues long. The DNA for the CDR3 is TGTGCCAGCAGCTTGGGGGCGGGGGACAAGCAGTACTTC. This codes for CASSLGAGDKQYF.

The rearrangement uses TRBV2 and TRBJ1-2; the match to TRBD1 covers 9 bases. The trim removed 6 bases at V and 7 bases at J, leaving 3 bases unmatched. The germline V gene has CDR1 SNHLY and CDR2 FYNNEI. The CDR3 is 12 amino acids. Written as DNA, the CDR3 is TGTGCCAGCAGGGACAGGGGTCGTGGCTACACCTTC. The encoded protein is CASRDRGRGYTF.

This rearrangement joins TRBV7-7 to TRBJ2-1, with 12 bases identical to TRBD2. CDR1 SSHAT and CDR2 FNYEAQ come from the germline V gene (reference sequence). Trimming cost V 5 bases and J 7 bases; bases outside gene matches: 9. The CDR3 sequence is 16 residues long. The CDR3 DNA follows: TGTGCCAGCAGCCCGGGGCCTAGCGGGAGGGAAAATGAGCAGTTCTTC. Its protein is CASSPGPSGRENEQFF. The full variable domain, with the rest looked up from reference TRBV7-7 and TRBJ2-1, is GAGVSQSPRYKVTKRGQDVTLRCDPISSHATLYWYQQALGQGPEFLTYFNYEAQPDKSGLPSDRFSAERPEGSISTLTIQRTEQRDSAMYRCASSPGPSGRENEQFFGPGTRLTVL.

This clone was seen more than once but under ten times. The chain carries TRBV18 and TRBJ1-1, with a tentative D call TRBD1 (6 bases). The V end lost 5 bases, the J end lost 8 bases, and 9 bases lay between the germline ends. Germline-derived CDR1 and CDR2 are KGHSH and LQKENI. The CDR3 has 11 amino acids. As DNA, the CDR3 is TGTGCCAGCTCAGGACAGTTAGAAGCTTTCTTT. Protein sequence: CASSGQLEAFF.

The CDR3 here is CASSQAARADTEAFF. The CDR3 DNA reads TGCGCCAGCAGCCAAGCGGCCAGGGCGGACACTGAAGCTTTCTTT. V and J are TRBV4-1 and TRBJ1-1, with TRBD1 as a possible D gene (5 bases). The CDR3 has 15 residues. Trimming left V 1 base short and J 3 bases short, with 12 bases between. Germline V gene sequence: CDR1 MGHRA, CDR2 YSYEKL.

V is TRBV7-2 and J is TRBJ1-4, with 9 bases aligning to TRBD1. This CDR3 contains 14 residues. V lost 4 bases, J lost 8 bases, and 5 bases stayed unmatched. Germline V CDR1 and CDR2: SGHTA, FQGNSA. The DNA for the CDR3 is TGTGCCAGCAGCTCGGACAGGGGCCACGAAAAACTGTTTTTT. Translated: CASSSDRGHEKLFF.

The chain links TRBV18 to TRBJ1-1; D might be TRBD1 (6 bases). Germline lookup yields CDR1 KGHSH and CDR2 LQKENI. Trimming removed 4 bases from V and 0 bases from J, with 12 bases in between. The CDR3 sequence is 15 residues long. The CDR3 nucleotides read TGTGCCAGCTCACTCTCGGGGGGCATGAACACTGAAGCTTTCTTT. Protein product: CASSLSGGMNTEAFF.

This chain links TRBV6-1 with TRBJ2-4; TRBD2 agrees at 8 bases. CDR3 length: 14 residues. Germline CDR1 MNHNS, CDR2 SASEGT. The junction had 5 bases not matched to a gene; V was cut back by 4 bases and J by 6 bases. CDR3 sequence reads: CASSGPGLANIQYF. DNA of the CDR3: TGTGCCAGCAGTGGGCCCGGACTAGCAAACATTCAGTACTTC.

The chain carries TRBV9 and TRBJ2-5; tentatively, D is TRBD1 (6 bases). With 2 bases removed from V and 5 bases from J, the gap between germline ends came to 16 bases. Germline V lookup: CDR1 SGDLS, CDR2 YYNGEE. The CDR3 spans 15 residues. The CDR3 here is CASSVTPDRIETQYF. In DNA, the CDR3 is TGTGCCAGCAGCGTCACCCCTGACAGGATCGAGACCCAGTACTTC. Combining the CDR3 with reference TRBV9 and TRBJ2-5 gives the whole variable domain DSGVTQTPKHLITATGQRVTLRCSPRSGDLSVYWYQQSLDQGLQFLIQYYNGEERAKGNILERFSAQQFPDLHSELNLSSLELGDSALYFCASSVTPDRIETQYFGPGTRLLVL.

The genes are TRBV7-9 and TRBJ1-1; maybe TRBD1 (5 bases). The V gene's germline CDR1 is SEHNR and CDR2 FQNEAQ (reference sequence). The V gene lost 5 bases and the J gene lost 4 bases, with 20 bases spanning the gap. This CDR3 spans 16 amino acids. CDR3 nucleotides: TGTGCCAGCAGCCGAGGACAAGCCTACAAATCCACTGAAGCTTTCTTT. Translated: CASSRGQAYKSTEAFF.

The V call is TRBV11-2, the J call TRBJ2-7, with 10 bases lining up with TRBD1. Germline lookup yields CDR1 SGHAT and CDR2 FQNNGV. The CDR3 is 17 amino acids. V dropped 6 bases and J dropped 2; count of bases not matched to a gene: 13. Written as DNA, the CDR3 is TGTGCCAGCAGTCATCGGGGGGTTGGGACAGGGGCCTACGAGCAGTACTTC. Its translation: CASSHRGVGTGAYEQYF.

The table lists this clone with a count of one. The chain employs TRBV6-5 and TRBJ1-2, with TRBD1 identical over 9 bases. The CDR3 is made up of 14 amino acids. J gave up 2 bases and V 2 bases, and 0 bases lay outside the gene matches. CDR1 MNHEY and CDR2 SVGAGI come from the germline V gene. DNA for the CDR3: TGTGCCAGCAGTTACGGACAGGGGAACTATGGCTACACCTTC. This gives the protein CASSYGQGNYGYTF.

This chain joins TRBV5-4 and TRBJ1-2; 8 bases fit TRBD1. J gave up 8 bases and V 6 bases, and 9 bases lay outside the gene matches. The germline V gene has CDR1 SGHNT and CDR2 YYREEE (reference sequence). The CDR3 length is 13 residues. The CDR3 nucleotides read TGTGCCAGCAAGGGGCAGGGGGCGCGAGGCTACACCTTC. Protein product: CASKGQGARGYTF.